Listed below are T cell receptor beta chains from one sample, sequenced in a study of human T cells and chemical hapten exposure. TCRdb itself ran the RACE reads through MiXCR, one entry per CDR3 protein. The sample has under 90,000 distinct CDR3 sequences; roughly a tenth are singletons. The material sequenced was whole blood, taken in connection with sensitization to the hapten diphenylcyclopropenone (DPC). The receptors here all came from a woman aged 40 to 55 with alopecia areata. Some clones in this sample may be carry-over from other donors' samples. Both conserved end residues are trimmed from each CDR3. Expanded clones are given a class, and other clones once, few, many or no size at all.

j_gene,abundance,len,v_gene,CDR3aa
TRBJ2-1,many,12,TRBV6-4,ASSELAGEDEQF
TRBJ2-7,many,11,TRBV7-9,ASSTGTAYEQY
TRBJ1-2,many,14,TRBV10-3,AISSGTGTRNNGYT
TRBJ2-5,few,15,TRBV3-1,ASSQDLNSGDNETQY
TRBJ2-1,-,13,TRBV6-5,ASSYSAGVNNEQF
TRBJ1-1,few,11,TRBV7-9,ASSPHMNTEAF
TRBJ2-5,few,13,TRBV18,ASSPPAGTQETQY
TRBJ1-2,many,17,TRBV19,ASSSYAPGQASVGYGYT
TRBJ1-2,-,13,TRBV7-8,ASSAGQVNFYGYT
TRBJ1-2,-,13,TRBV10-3,AIRQQGAANYGYT
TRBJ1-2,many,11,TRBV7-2,ASSQDPAGGYT
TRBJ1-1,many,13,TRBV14,ASSLNAGGRTEAF
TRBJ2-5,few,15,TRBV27,ASSLVERGGLQETQY
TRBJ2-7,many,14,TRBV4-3,ASSSAAGQVSYEQY
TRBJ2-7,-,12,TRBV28,ASTGTGFSYEQY
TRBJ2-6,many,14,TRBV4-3,ASSQESGSGANVLT
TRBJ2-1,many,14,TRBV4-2,ASSQELIRAYNEQF
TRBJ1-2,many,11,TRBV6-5,ASSLQGAWGYT
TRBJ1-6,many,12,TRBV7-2,ASSVYGTSSPLH
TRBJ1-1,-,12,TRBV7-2,ASSVGQANTEAF
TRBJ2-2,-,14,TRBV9,ASSVVVQAGAGELF
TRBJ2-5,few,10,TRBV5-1,ASRLGQETQY
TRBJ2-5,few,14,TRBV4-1,ASSQGDAIPQETQY
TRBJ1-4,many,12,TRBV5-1,ASSSGEANEKLF
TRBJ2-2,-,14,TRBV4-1,ASSQGGLSNTGELF
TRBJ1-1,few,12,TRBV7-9,ASSLAGVITEAF
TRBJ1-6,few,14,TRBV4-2,ASSQWAGTRNSPLH
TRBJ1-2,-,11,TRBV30,AWSPDAGYGYT
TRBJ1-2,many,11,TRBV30,AWKNFRSGGYT
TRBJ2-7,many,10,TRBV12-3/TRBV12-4,ASSLFLHEQY
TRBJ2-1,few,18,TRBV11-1,ASSLVLTSGGRSSYNEQF
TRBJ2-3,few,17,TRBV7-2,ASSVWGLAGGTSTDTQY
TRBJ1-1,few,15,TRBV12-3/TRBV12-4,ASSPSSSLRGRVEAF
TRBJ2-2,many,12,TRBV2,ASRLISAAGELF
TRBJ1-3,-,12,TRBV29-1,SVEGAVSGNTIY
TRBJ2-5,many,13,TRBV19,ASSIPGQYQETQY
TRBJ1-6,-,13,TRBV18,ASSPATLSNSPLH
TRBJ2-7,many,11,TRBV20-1,SARDRMTYEQY
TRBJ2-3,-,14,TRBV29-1,SVADGRRVPTDTQY
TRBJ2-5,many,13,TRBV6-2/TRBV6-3,ASTKPRTGQETQY
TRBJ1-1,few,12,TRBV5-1,ASSPGTGDTEAF
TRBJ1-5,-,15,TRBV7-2,ASSPWSGLRVNQPQH
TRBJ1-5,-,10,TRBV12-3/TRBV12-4,ASSSPNWAQH
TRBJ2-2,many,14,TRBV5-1,ASSPYSAANTGELF
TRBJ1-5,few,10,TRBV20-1,SARREGQPQH
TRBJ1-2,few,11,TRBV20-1,SASKGAGYGYT
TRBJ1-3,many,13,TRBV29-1,SFQVTGNSGNTIY
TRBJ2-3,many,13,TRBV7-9,ASSLDVGGTDTQY
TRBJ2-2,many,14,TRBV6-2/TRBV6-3,ASSYGSVRLSGELF
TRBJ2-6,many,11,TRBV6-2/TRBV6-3,ASSDGGANVLT
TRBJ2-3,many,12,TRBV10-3,AISESTGEDTQY
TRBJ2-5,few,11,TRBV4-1,ASSQDIEETQY
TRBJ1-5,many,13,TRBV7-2,ASSPLALPYQPQH
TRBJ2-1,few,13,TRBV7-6,ASSSIGHTYNEQF
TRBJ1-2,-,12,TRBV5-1,ASSLAQLTYGYT